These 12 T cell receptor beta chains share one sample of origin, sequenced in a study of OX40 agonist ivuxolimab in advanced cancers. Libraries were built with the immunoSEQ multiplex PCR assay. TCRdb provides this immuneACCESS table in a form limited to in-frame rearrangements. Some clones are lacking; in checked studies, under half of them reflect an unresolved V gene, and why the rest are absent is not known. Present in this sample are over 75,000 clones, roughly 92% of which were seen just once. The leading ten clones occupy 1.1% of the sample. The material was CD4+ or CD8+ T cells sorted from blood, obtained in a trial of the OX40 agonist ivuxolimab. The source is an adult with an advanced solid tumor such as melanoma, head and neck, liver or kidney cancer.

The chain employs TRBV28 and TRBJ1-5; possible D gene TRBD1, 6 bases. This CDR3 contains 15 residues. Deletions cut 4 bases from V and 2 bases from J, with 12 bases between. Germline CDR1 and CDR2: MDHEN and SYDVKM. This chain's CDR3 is CASSSLGGRNQPQHF. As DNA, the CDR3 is TGTGCCAGCAGTTCCCTTGGGGGGCGCAATCAGCCCCAGCATTTT.

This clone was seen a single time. This CDR3 is CASSYRDSSYGYTF. The DNA for the CDR3 is TGTGCCAGCAGTTACCGGGACAGCAGCTATGGCTACACCTTC. The rearrangement links TRBV6-6 to TRBJ1-2; 7 bases fit TRBD1. In germline, CDR1 is MNHNY, CDR2 SVGAGI (reference sequence). V lost 2 bases and J lost 4; bases outside the gene matches: 4. The CDR3 extends over 14 amino acids.

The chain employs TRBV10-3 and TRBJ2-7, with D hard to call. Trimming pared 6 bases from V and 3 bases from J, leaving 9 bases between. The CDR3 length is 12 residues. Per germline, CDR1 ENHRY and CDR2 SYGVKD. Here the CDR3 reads CAISNNDYEQYF. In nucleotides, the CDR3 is TGTGCCATCAGCAACAATGACTACGAGCAGTACTTC.

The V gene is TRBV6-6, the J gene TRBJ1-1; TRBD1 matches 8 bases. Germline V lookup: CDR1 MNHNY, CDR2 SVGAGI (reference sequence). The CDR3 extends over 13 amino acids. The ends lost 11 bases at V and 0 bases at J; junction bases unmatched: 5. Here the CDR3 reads CAATGGLNTEAFF. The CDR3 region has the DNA TGTGCCGCAACAGGGGGTCTGAACACTGAAGCTTTCTTT.

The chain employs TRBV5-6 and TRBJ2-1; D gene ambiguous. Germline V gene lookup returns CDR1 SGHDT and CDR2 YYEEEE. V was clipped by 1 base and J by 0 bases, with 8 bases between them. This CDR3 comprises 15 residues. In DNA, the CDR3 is TGTGCCAGCAGCTTGCGCGGAAGCTCCTACAATGAGCAGTTCTTC. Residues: CASSLRGSSYNEQFF.

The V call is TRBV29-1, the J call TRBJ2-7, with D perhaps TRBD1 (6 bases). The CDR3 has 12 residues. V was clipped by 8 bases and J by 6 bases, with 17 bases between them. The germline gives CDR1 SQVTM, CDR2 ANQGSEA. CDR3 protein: CSYRDGLAEQYF. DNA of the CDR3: TGCAGCTACAGGGACGGCCTGGCCGAGCAGTACTTC.

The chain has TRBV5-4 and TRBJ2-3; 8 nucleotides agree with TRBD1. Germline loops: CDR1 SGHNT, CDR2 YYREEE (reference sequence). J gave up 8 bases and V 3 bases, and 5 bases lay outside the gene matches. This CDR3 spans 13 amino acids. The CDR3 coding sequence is TGTGCCAGCAGCTGGCAGGGGGCTGTTACGCAGTATTTT. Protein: CASSWQGAVTQYF.

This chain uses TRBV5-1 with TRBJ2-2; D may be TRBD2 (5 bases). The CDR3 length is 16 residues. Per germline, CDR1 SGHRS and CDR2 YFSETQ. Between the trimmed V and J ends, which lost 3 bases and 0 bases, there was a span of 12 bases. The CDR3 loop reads CASSSGLLSNTGELFF. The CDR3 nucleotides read TGCGCCAGCAGCTCCGGACTTCTTTCGAACACCGGGGAGCTGTTTTTT.

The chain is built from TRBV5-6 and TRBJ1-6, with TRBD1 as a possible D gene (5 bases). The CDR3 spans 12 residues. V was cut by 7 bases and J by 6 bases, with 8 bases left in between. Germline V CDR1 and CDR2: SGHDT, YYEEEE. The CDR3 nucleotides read TGTGCCAGCGGACAAGGTAATTCACCCCTCCACTTT. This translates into CASGQGNSPLHF.

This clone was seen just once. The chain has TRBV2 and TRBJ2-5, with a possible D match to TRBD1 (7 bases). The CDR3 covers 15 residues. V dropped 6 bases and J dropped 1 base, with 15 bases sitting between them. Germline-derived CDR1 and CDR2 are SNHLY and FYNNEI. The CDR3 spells CASSRSRGAQETQYF. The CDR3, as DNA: TGTGCCAGCAGCCGGAGCAGGGGGGCCCAAGAGACCCAGTACTTC.

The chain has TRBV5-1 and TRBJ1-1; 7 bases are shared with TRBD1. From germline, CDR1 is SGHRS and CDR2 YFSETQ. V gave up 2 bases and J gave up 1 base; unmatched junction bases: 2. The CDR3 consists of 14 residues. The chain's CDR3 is CASSLDRANTEAFF. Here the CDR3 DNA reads TGCGCCAGCAGCTTAGACAGGGCGAACACTGAAGCTTTCTTT. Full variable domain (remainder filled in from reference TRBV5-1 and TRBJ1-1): KAGVTQTPRYLIKTRGQQVTLSCSPISGHRSVSWYQQTPGQGLQFLFEYFSETQRNKGNFPGRFSGRQFSNSRSEMNVSTLELGDSALYLCASSLDRANTEAFFGQGTRLTVV.

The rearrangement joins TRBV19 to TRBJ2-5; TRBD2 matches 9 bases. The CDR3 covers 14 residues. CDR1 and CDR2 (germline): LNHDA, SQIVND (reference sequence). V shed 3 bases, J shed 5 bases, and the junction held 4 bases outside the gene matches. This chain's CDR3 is CASSMGGRDETQYF. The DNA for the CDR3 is TGTGCCAGTAGTATGGGCGGGAGGGATGAGACCCAGTACTTC.